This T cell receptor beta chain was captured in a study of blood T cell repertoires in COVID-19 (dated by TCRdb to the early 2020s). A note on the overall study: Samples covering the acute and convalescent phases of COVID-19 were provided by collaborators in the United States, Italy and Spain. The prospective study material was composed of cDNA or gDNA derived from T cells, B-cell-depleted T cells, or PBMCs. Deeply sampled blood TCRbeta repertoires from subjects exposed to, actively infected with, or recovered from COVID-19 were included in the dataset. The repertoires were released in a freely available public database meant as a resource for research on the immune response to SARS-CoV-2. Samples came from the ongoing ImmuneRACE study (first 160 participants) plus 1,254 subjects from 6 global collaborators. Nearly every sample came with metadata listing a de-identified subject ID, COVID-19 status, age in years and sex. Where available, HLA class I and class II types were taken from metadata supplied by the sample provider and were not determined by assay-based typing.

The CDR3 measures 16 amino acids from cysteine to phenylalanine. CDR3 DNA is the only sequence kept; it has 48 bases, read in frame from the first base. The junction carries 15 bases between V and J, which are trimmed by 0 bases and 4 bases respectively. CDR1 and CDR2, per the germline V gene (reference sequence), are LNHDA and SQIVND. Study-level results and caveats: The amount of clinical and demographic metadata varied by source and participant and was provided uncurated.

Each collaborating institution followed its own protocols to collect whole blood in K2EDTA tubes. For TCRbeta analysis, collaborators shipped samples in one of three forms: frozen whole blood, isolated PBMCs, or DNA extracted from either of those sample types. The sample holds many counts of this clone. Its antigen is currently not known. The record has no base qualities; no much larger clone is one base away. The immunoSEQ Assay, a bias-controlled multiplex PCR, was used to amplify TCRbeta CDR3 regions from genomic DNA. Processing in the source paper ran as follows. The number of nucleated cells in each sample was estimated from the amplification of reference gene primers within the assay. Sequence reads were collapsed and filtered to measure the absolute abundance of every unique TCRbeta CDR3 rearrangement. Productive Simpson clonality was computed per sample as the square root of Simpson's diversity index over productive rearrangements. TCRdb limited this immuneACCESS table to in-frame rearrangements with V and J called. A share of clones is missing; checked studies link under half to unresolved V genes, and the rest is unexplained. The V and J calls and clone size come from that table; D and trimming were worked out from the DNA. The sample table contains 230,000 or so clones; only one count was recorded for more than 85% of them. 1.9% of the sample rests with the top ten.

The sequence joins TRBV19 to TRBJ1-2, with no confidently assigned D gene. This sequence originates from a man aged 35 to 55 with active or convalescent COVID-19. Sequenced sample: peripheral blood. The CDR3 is CASSIDPGQTFYGYTF. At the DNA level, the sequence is TGTGCCAGTAGTATAGATCCTGGGCAGACCTTCTATGGCTACACCTTC.